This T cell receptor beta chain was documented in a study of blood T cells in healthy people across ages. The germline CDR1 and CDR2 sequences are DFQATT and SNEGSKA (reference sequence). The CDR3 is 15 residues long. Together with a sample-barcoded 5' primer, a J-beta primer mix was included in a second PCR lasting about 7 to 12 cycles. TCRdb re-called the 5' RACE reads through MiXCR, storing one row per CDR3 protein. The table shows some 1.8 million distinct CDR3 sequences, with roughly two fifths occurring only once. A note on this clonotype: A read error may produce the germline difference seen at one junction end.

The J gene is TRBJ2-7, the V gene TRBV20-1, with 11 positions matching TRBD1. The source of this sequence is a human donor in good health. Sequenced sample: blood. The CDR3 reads CSVREWDRGTYEQYF. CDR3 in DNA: TGCAGTGTTAGAGAATGGGACAGGGGGACCTACGAGCAGTACTTC.